One sample yielded the 11 T cell receptor beta chains listed below, sequenced in a study of cytomegalovirus exposure and HLA in healthy donors. In the PCR, 60 Vbeta and 13 Jbeta primers were used. The table came from immunoSEQ multiplex PCR; TCRdb's copy has only in-frame clones and leaves some out. The sample carries some 130,000 clones, 75% to 90% recorded once. What was sequenced was PBMCs. Receptors were obtained from a woman aged 40-49 years in good health and CMV-seropositive.

V and J are TRBV11-3 and TRBJ2-4, with 9 bases aligning to TRBD1. The CDR3 length is 18 residues. V was clipped by 4 bases and J by 7 bases; unmatched bases: 17. Germline V gives CDR1 SGHNT, CDR2 YENEEA. The CDR3 coding sequence is TGTGCCAGCAGCTCTATCCGGGACAGGGATCCCAATGTCAACATTCAGTACTTC. Encoded protein: CASSSIRDRDPNVNIQYF.

The V and J genes are TRBV4-1 and TRBJ1-2; 10 bases align to TRBD1. Germline V gene data show CDR1 as MGHRA and CDR2 as YSYEKL. J lost 4 bases, V lost 3 bases, and 14 bases had no gene match. CDR3 length: 18 amino acids. The CDR3 DNA is TGCGCCAGCAGCCATGAACCGGGACAGGGGTCATCAGGCTATGGCTACACCTTC. Its protein product is CASSHEPGQGSSGYGYTF.

The chain is built from TRBV30 and TRBJ1-3, with a tentative D call TRBD1 (6 bases). CDR3 length: 14 amino acids. The germline V and J ends were trimmed by 1 base and 2 bases, with 9 bases remaining between them. Germline lookup yields CDR1 GTSNPN and CDR2 SVGIG (reference sequence). The CDR3 sequence: CAWSADSPGNTIYF. The CDR3 coding sequence is TGTGCCTGGAGTGCGGACAGTCCTGGAAACACCATATATTTT.

This clone is a singleton in its sample. V is TRBV5-1 and J is TRBJ1-2, with 8 bases identical to TRBD1. The CDR3 length is 14 residues. The germline V gene has CDR1 SGHRS and CDR2 YFSETQ. The junction had 4 bases not matched to a gene; V was cut back by 3 bases and J by 3 bases. This CDR3 reads CASSSGQGDYGYTF. The CDR3 DNA sequence: TGCGCCAGCAGCTCCGGACAGGGAGACTATGGCTACACCTTC.

The chain uses TRBV9 and TRBJ1-1, with 7 bases fitting TRBD1. The germline V gene has CDR1 SGDLS and CDR2 YYNGEE. V was clipped by 1 base and J by 4 bases; unmatched bases: 7. The CDR3 has 15 amino acids. CDR3 bases: TGTGCCAGCAGCGTATTGTCAGGGGGGAGCACTGAAGCTTTCTTT. Residues: CASSVLSGGSTEAFF.

The DNA for the CDR3 is TGCAGCGTTGAATCTGGGGGCGAGGGTCAGCCCCAGCATTTT. Translating it yields CSVESGGEGQPQHF. This chain connects TRBV29-1 to TRBJ1-5, with a possible D match to TRBD1 (6 bases). Germline lookup yields CDR1 SQVTM and CDR2 ANQGSEA. The CDR3 totals 14 residues. With 2 bases removed from V and 6 bases from J, the gap between germline ends came to 14 bases.

V is TRBV13 and J is TRBJ2-7; 8 positions agree with TRBD1. Germline-derived CDR1 and CDR2 are PRHDT and FYEKMQ (reference sequence). V was clipped by 6 bases and J by 6 bases; unmatched bases: 7. This CDR3 has 13 amino acids. The CDR3 spells CASSPSRGREQYF. The CDR3, as DNA: TGTGCCAGCAGTCCGAGCAGGGGGCGCGAGCAGTACTTC.

This rearrangement joins TRBV15 to TRBJ2-5; weak D call: TRBD2 (5 bases). Germline CDR1 LNHNV, CDR2 YYDKDF (reference sequence). V shed 3 bases and J shed 2 bases, with 16 bases lying between them. The length of the CDR3 is 16 residues. CDR3 amino acids: CATSRPEDELQETQYF. CDR3 coding DNA: TGTGCCACCAGCAGGCCGGAGGACGAACTTCAAGAGACCCAGTACTTC.

The chain uses TRBV4-2 and TRBJ1-2; D is undetermined. V was pared by 4 bases and J by 8 bases, with 20 bases between. This CDR3 spans 15 amino acids. CDR1 and CDR2 from the germline V gene are LGHNA and YNFKEQ. DNA of the CDR3: TGTGCCAGCAGCCCCAGGAAGAACGACGTTTGGGGCTACACCTTC. Its translation is CASSPRKNDVWGYTF.

This clone was detected only a few times. V usage is TRBV6-1 and J usage is TRBJ1-2; 8 bases align to TRBD1. The V gene's germline CDR1 is MNHNS and CDR2 SASEGT. V lost 4 bases and J lost 7; bases outside the gene matches: 11. This CDR3 contains 15 residues. DNA for the CDR3: TGTGCCAGCAGTGGAGTGGTGGCAGGGGGCGGTGGCTACACCTTC. This codes for CASSGVVAGGGGYTF.

This clone has just one count. The chain joins TRBV2 to TRBJ2-7; perhaps TRBD1 as D (6 bases). V was pared by 7 bases and J by 2 bases, with 15 bases between. From germline, CDR1 is SNHLY and CDR2 FYNNEI. The length of the CDR3 is 14 residues. CDR3: CASNLQGATYEQYF. Here the CDR3 DNA reads TGTGCCAGCAACCTACAGGGCGCCACCTACGAGCAGTACTTC.